This T cell receptor beta chain was retrieved from a study of blood T cells in healthy people across ages. Points from the study as a whole: Age advanced and TCR beta diversity per million T cells fell, roughly linearly. Both higher diversity and more naive CD4+ cells marked long-lived donors when set against aged donors.

A remark on this clonotype: What it binds is unknown.

Through a sample-barcoded 5' primer and a J-beta primer mix, a second PCR was run for roughly 7 to 11 cycles. Every cDNA molecule carried a tag from a template-switch adaptor bearing 12 random nucleotides. Each CDR3 protein gets one entry after TCRdb re-called the 5' RACE reads with MiXCR. This sample has roughly 1,100,000 distinct CDR3 sequences, with around 27% found just once. Germline CDR1 is SGHAT and CDR2 is FQNNGV. The CDR3 covers 13 residues. V lost 5 bases, J lost 5 bases, and 13 bases lay in between. These data also formed part of another study, on T cells of mothers and their children. That paper notes: The authors used all extracted RNA for cDNA synthesis, at roughly 1.5 ug per 15 ul.

The J gene is TRBJ2-7, the V gene TRBV11-2; a possible D gene is TRBD2 (5 bases). Sequenced material: blood. The sequence was collected from a girl under 10 years old in good health. The CDR3 loop reads CASSNVGVHEQYF. CDR3 in DNA: TGTGCCAGCAGCAACGTCGGGGTCCACGAGCAGTACTTC.